The 7 T cell receptor beta chains given below trace back to one sample, sequenced in a study of blood T cells in healthy people across ages. A J-beta primer mix and a sample-barcoded 5' primer were used in a second PCR of about 6 to 12 cycles. TCRdb reanalysed the 5' RACE reads using MiXCR and keeps one entry per CDR3 protein. The table records roughly 640,000 distinct CDR3 sequences, approximately 30% of them present only once. Input material: blood. These receptors all stem from an elderly woman in good health.

The rearrangement uses TRBV5-1 and TRBJ2-2; no clear D. V lost 0 bases to trimming and J lost 8 bases, with 2 bases between them. There are 11 residues in the CDR3. In germline, CDR1 is SGHRS, CDR2 YFSETQ. The CDR3 nucleotides are TGCGCCAGCAGCTTGGAGGGGGAGCTGTTTTTT. Amino acid sequence: CASSLEGELFF.

This clonotype came up many times. The chain uses TRBV20-1 and TRBJ1-5, with 8 bases that match TRBD1. The CDR3 loop spans 14 amino acids. V lost 5 bases to trimming and J lost 0 bases; unmatched junction nucleotides: 3. Germline V gives CDR1 DFQATT, CDR2 SNEGSKA (reference sequence). Here the CDR3 DNA reads TGCAGTGCTTTGACAGGGGCTAGCAATCAGCCCCAGCATTTT. This gives the protein CSALTGASNQPQHF.

This clonotype appeared many times. The genes are TRBV10-2 and TRBJ2-5; D is perhaps TRBD2 (6 bases). This CDR3 comprises 12 residues. V dropped 3 bases and J dropped 7 bases, with 9 bases sitting between them. Germline CDR1 and CDR2: WSHSY and SAAADI. The CDR3 sequence: CASSDGRGTQYF. The CDR3 coding sequence is TGCGCCAGCAGTGATGGGCGGGGGACCCAGTACTTC.

This chain uses TRBV11-2 with TRBJ1-2; a possible D gene is TRBD1 (6 bases). Germline V gives CDR1 SGHAT, CDR2 FQNNGV. The CDR3 runs 15 residues. The V gene lost 1 base and the J gene lost 2 bases, with 11 bases spanning the gap. CDR3 DNA sequence: TGTGCCAGCAGCTTAGTGGGCAGGGGAAACTATGGCTACACCTTC. Translating gives CASSLVGRGNYGYTF.

This clonotype was counted at least ten times. The chain has TRBV6-6 and TRBJ1-2, with D possibly TRBD1 on 6 matching bases. V dropped 2 bases and J dropped 7 bases, with 11 bases sitting between them. The V gene's germline CDR1 is MNHNY and CDR2 SVGAGI (reference sequence). The CDR3 loop spans 13 amino acids. This chain's CDR3 is CASSYQGRGGYTF. The CDR3 bases are TGTGCCAGCAGTTACCAGGGGAGGGGTGGCTACACCTTC.

Worth noting for this clonotype: This could be a read error, since a much larger clone is one nucleotide away. CDR3 residues: CASTRLAGSTDTQYF. CDR3 sequence (DNA): TGTGCCAGCACCCGACTAGCGGGGAGCACAGATACGCAGTATTTT. The rearrangement joins TRBV6-1 to TRBJ2-3; 11 bases match TRBD2. This CDR3 spans 15 amino acids. The J segment lost 0 bases and the V segment lost 7 bases, leaving 3 bases of the junction unmatched. In germline, CDR1 is MNHNS, CDR2 SASEGT.

Comments on this clonotype: A much larger clone is a single base away; this may be a read error. This chain uses TRBV5-1 with TRBJ2-5; 8 nucleotides agree with TRBD1. Germline V gene data show CDR1 as SGHRS and CDR2 as YFSETQ. With V trimmed by 0 bases and J by 11 bases, 12 bases remained unmatched. CDR3 length equals 15 residues. This CDR3 reads CASSLAGQGLHEQYF. In nucleotides, the CDR3 is TGCGCCAGCAGCTTGGCTGGACAGGGATTACATGAGCAGTACTTC.